A single TCR beta chain is shown here with its context. CDR1 and CDR2 from the germline V gene are SEHNR and FQNEAQ (reference sequence). CDR3 size: 14 residues. Trimming removed 5 bases at V and 1 base at J, with 11 bases between. This sample is drawn from a study of blood T cell repertoires in COVID-19. Study-wide background: Samples taken during acute and convalescent COVID-19 were collected in the United States, Italy and Spain.

Original analysis: Reference gene primers were amplified, and this amplification served to estimate nucleated cell counts. Profiling relied on immunoSEQ multiplex PCR, and the TCRdb table lists in-frame clones only, not all of them. For V, J and clone size, that table is used; D and trimming come from the DNA. The sample yields 88,000 or so clones, about 89% seen once. The chain recombines TRBV7-9 with TRBJ1-1; tentative D call: TRBD1 (5 bases). Sequenced input: PBMCs or T cells enriched from blood (not recorded which). The receptor comes from a woman aged 50 to 60 with acute COVID-19. The CDR3: CASSPRQRNTEAFF. The CDR3 DNA follows: TGTGCCAGCAGCCCTCGACAGCGGAACACTGAAGCTTTCTTT. The whole variable domain, filled in from reference TRBV7-9 and TRBJ1-1, reads DTGVSQNPRHKITKRGQNVTFRCDPISEHNRLYWYRQTLGQGPEFLTYFQNEAQLEKSRLLSDRFSAERPKGSFSTLEIQRTEQGDSAMYLCASSPRQRNTEAFFGQGTRLTVV.